The 2 T cell receptor beta chains reported below all come from one sample, sequenced in a study of somatic mutations in cytotoxic T cells in rheumatoid arthritis. Libraries were prepared by immunoSEQ multiplex PCR; TCRdb keeps only in-frame clonotypes and omits some of them. Of 15,000 to 20,000 clones in the sample, roughly 82% were seen once. The sample was CD8+ T cells sorted from blood. Receptors originate from a woman between 50 and 59 years old in good health.

The chain carries TRBV27 and TRBJ1-2, with 10 bases fitting TRBD1. This CDR3 is 15 amino acids long. V trimming: 2 bases; J trimming: 5 bases; junction bases outside the gene matches: 5. The V gene's germline CDR1 is MNHEY and CDR2 SMNVEV (reference sequence). The CDR3, as DNA: TGTGCCAGCAGTTTAGCCCGGACAGGGGGATATGGCTACACCTTC. Its translation is CASSLARTGGYGYTF.

This clone occurred once. CDR3 sequence (DNA): TGTGCCAGTAGTATCTCCACGGGACTAGCGGCCCTCAATGAGCAGTTCTTC. Encoded protein: CASSISTGLAALNEQFF. The V call is TRBV19, the J call TRBJ2-1; TRBD2 matches at 11 bases. CDR3 length: 17 amino acids. The V and J ends lost 3 bases and 6 bases, in that order; junction bases with no gene match: 10. In germline, CDR1 is LNHDA, CDR2 SQIVND (reference sequence).